The T cell receptor (beta chain) described here comes from a study of shared T cell receptors in the human thymus (dated by TCRdb to the early 2020s). Broadly, across the study: The study examined how the human thymus generates shared, self-reactive T-cell receptor alpha chains.

Library creation used the immunoSEQ multiplex PCR assay. TCRdb took this table from immuneACCESS and kept in-frame rearrangements with V and J called. Such tables lack part of the clones; where checked against another copy, unresolved V genes explain under half of the gap, and the rest is unexplained. This sample comprises about 380,000 clones, approximately 95% of them detected only once. About 0.02% of the sample comes from the top ten. As concerns this clone: Its antigen remains undetermined. No much larger clone is present one base from it, and per-base qualities are unavailable.

There are 15 amino acids in the CDR3, from cysteine to phenylalanine inclusive. Just CDR3 DNA is preserved here, 45 bases in frame from base 1. CDR1 and CDR2 are read off the germline V gene as SGHTS and YDEGEE. V loses 0 bases of germline sequence and J loses 6 bases, and the interval between the two ends is 15 bases. The rearrangement combines TRBV5-8 with TRBJ1-2; the best D guess is TRBD1, with 5 bases matching. Specimen: thymocytes. The sequence was collected from a human donor. CDR3 reads: CASSLDGRVGDGYTF. In nucleotides, the sequence is TGTGCCAGCAGCTTGGACGGTAGGGTGGGGGATGGCTACACCTTC.